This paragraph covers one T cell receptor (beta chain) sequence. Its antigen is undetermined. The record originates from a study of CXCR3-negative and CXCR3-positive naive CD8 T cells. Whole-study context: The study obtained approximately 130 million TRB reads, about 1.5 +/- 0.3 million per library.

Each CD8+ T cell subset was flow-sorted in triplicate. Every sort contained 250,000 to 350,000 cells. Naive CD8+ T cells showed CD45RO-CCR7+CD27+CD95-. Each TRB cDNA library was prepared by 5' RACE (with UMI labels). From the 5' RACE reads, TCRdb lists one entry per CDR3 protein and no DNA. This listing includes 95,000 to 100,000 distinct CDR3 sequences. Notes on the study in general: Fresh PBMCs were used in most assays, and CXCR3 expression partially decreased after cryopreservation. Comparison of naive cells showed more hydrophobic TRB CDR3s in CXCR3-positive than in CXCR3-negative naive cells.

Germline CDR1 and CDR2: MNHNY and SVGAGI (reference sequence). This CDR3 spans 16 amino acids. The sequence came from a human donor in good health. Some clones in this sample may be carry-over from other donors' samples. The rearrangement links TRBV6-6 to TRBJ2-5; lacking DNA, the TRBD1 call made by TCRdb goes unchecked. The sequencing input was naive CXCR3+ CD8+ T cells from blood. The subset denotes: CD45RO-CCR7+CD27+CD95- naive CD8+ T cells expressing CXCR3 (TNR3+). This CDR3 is CASSYPWTGGEETQYF.